The 13 T cell receptor beta chains below come from one sample, sequenced in a study of OX40 agonist ivuxolimab in advanced cancers. Produced via immunoSEQ multiplex PCR; TCRdb's table is partial and in-frame only. Of fewer than 65,000 clones listed, around nine tenths are singletons. This material consisted of CD4+ or CD8+ T cells sorted from blood, taken in a trial of the OX40 agonist ivuxolimab. The source of these receptors is an adult with an advanced solid tumor such as melanoma, head and neck, liver or kidney cancer.

This clone was counted a single time. V and J are TRBV11-2 and TRBJ1-1; the match to TRBD1 covers 7 bases. CDR3 length: 16 residues. CDR1 SGHAT and CDR2 FQNNGV come from the germline V gene. The trim removed 2 bases at V and 0 bases at J, leaving 6 bases unmatched. CDR3 nucleotide sequence: TGTGCCAGCAGCTTAACACCGGGACAGATGAACACTGAAGCTTTCTTT. Translating it yields CASSLTPGQMNTEAFF.

The chain's CDR3 is CASSGRLASEQFF. The CDR3 DNA reads TGTGCCAGCAGTGGCAGACTAGCCAGTGAGCAGTTCTTC. The V gene is TRBV25-1, the J gene TRBJ2-1; TRBD2 matches at 7 bases. The CDR3 consists of 13 residues. CDR1 and CDR2 from the germline V gene are MGHDK and SYGVNS. Losses at the gene ends were 4 bases for V and 9 bases for J; bases not matched to a gene: 6. Filled out from reference TRBV25-1 and TRBJ2-1, the complete variable domain reads EADIYQTPRYLVIGTGKKITLECSQTMGHDKMYWYQQDPGMELHLIHYSYGVNSTEKGDLSSESTVSRIRTEHFPLTLESARPSHTSQYLCASSGRLASEQFFGPGTRLTVL.

The chain couples TRBV7-6 to TRBJ2-3, with D unclear. The germline V gene encodes CDR1 SGHVS and CDR2 FNYEAQ. V dropped 5 bases and J dropped 6 bases, with 3 bases sitting between them. The CDR3 has 10 residues. CDR3 DNA sequence: TGTGCCAGCAGCGGGGATACGCAGTATTTT. It translates to CASSGDTQYF.

The chain recombines TRBV6-5 with TRBJ1-2; tentatively, D is TRBD1 (5 bases). Germline CDR1 is MNHEY and CDR2 is SVGAGI. The CDR3 extends over 13 amino acids. Trimming took 7 bases from V and 6 from J, leaving 15 bases between them. The CDR3 reads CASKSRDFHGYTF. Written as DNA, the CDR3 is TGTGCCAGCAAAAGCCGGGACTTCCATGGCTACACCTTC.

A single count supports this clone. The chain recombines TRBV12-5 with TRBJ2-3, with 11 bases that match TRBD2. Losses at the gene ends were 1 base for V and 2 bases for J; bases not matched to a gene: 5. The CDR3 is 17 amino acids. Per the germline V gene, CDR1 is LGHNT and CDR2 is FRNRAP. This CDR3 reads CASGLAPTSGNTDTQYF. The CDR3 DNA is TGTGCTAGTGGTTTGGCCCCGACTAGCGGGAACACAGATACGCAGTATTTT.

V usage is TRBV21-1 and J usage is TRBJ1-2. TRBV21-1 is noted as a pseudogene. The CDR3 is 17 residues long. The CDR3 loop reads CASSKGGWRAGFFGYTF. In DNA form, the CDR3 reads TGTGCCAGCAGCAAAGGGGGGTGGAGGGCCGGGTTCTTTGGCTACACCTTC.

This chain connects TRBV19 to TRBJ1-5, with D tentatively TRBD1 (6 bases). The V gene's germline CDR1 is LNHDA and CDR2 SQIVND (reference sequence). The CDR3 extends over 16 amino acids. Trimming took 1 base from V and 2 from J, leaving 12 bases between them. CDR3 DNA: TGTGCCAGTAGTATAGCGGGGGCGGGGGGCAATCAGCCCCAGCATTTT. Translating it yields CASSIAGAGGNQPQHF. The full variable domain, rest sourced from reference TRBV19 and TRBJ1-5, is DGGITQSPKYLFRKEGQNVTLSCEQNLNHDAMYWYRQDPGQGLRLIYYSQIVNDFQKGDIAEGYSVSREKKESFPLTVTSAQKNPTAFYLCASSIAGAGGNQPQHFGDGTRLSIL.

The chain uses TRBV29-1 and TRBJ2-2; D is unclear. Germline assignment: CDR1 SQVTM and CDR2 ANQGSEA. V lost 3 bases to trimming and J lost 6 bases, with 11 bases between them. This CDR3 has 13 residues. CDR3: CSVEVKGPGELFF. The CDR3 DNA is TGCAGCGTTGAGGTGAAGGGTCCCGGGGAGCTGTTTTTT.

This sequence joins TRBV6-6 and TRBJ2-7; the D gene is possibly TRBD1 (6 bases). This CDR3 has 14 amino acids. Germline CDR1 MNHNY, CDR2 SVGAGI (reference sequence). V lost 6 bases, J lost 4 bases, and 16 bases lay in between. The CDR3 loop reads CASSPGTRNYEQYF. CDR3 nucleotide sequence: TGTGCCAGCAGCCCCGGGACACGAAATTACGAGCAGTACTTC.

The chain recombines TRBV9 with TRBJ1-6; D not certain. Germline CDR1 SGDLS, CDR2 YYNGEE. Deletions cut 2 bases from V and 7 bases from J, with 7 bases between. The CDR3 totals 13 residues. DNA for the CDR3: TGTGCCAGCAGCGTTCAGACCAATTCACCCCTCCACTTT. Translating it yields CASSVQTNSPLHF.

This chain uses TRBV7-3 with TRBJ2-5; 7 bases are a match to TRBD1. The CDR3 runs to 15 residues. V lost 2 bases to trimming and J lost 5 bases; unmatched junction nucleotides: 8. CDR1 and CDR2 (germline): SGHTA, FQGTGA. This CDR3 is CASSLARGSRETQYF. The CDR3 DNA sequence: TGTGCCAGCAGCTTAGCCAGGGGGTCGCGCGAGACCCAGTACTTC.

The rearrangement joins TRBV18 to TRBJ1-6; a possible D gene is TRBD1 (6 bases). The V and J ends lost 4 bases and 9 bases respectively, with 13 bases between them. The germline V gene has CDR1 KGHSH and CDR2 LQKENI. This CDR3 has 14 amino acids. DNA for the CDR3: TGTGCCAGCTCACTGCGACAGGACGGTTCACCCCTCCACTTT. The encoded protein is CASSLRQDGSPLHF.

Regarding this clone: The sample contains more than one DNA sequence encoding this CDR3. The CDR3 sequence is CASSETGRNEQFF. CDR3 sequence (DNA): TGCGCCAGCAGTGAGACGGGGCGCAATGAGCAGTTCTTC. J is TRBJ2-1 and V is TRBV10-1; D may correspond to TRBD1 or TRBD2 (5 bases each). The CDR3 totals 13 residues. Germline CDR1 and CDR2: WNHNN and SYGVQD (reference sequence). V gave up 2 bases and J gave up 6 bases, with 8 bases separating them.